This T cell receptor beta chain is from a study of T-cell memory formation after mild COVID-19. Overall study results and limits: The main location of contracting CD4+ clones was CM and EM, and that of contracting CD8+ clones was EMRA. Memory from before infection featured some responding clones, which suggests cross-reactive memory joined. CD4+ bias marked clones expanding day 15 to 37, unlike balanced contracting clones.

Losses at the gene ends were 3 bases for V and 0 bases for J; bases not matched to a gene: 5. Germline-derived CDR1 and CDR2 are SGHVS and FQNEAQ. This CDR3 comprises 16 residues. Notes on this clonotype: As yet, its antigen is unknown.

The authors produced TCR alpha and TCR beta cDNA libraries with sample barcodes and UMIs by 5'RACE using constant-segment primers. Each CDR3 protein gets one entry after TCRdb re-called the 5' RACE reads with MiXCR. The table has about 360,000 distinct CDR3 sequences, 10% to 15% seen once. The gene calls are TRBV7-8 and TRBJ2-3, with TRBD2 matching 8 bases. The TCR sequence derives from a man aged 18 to 30 who had mild COVID-19 (a few samples of this study predate the infection). Cell type and time point are not known. The sequenced material came from PBMCs or a T cell subset sorted from them (not recorded which). The CDR3 DNA follows: TGTGCCAGCAGCTTGGGACTAGACCGTAGCACAGATACGCAGTATTTT. Translation: CASSLGLDRSTDTQYF. Variable domain in full (rest from reference TRBV7-8 and TRBJ2-3): GAGVSQSPRYKVAKRGQDVALRCDPISGHVSLFWYQQALGQGPEFLTYFQNEAQLDKSGLPSDRFFAERPEGSVSTLKIQRTQQEDSAVYLCASSLGLDRSTDTQYFGPGTRLTVL.